Below, 18 T cell receptor beta chains from the same sample are listed, as sequenced in a study of OX40 agonist ivuxolimab in advanced cancers. Assay: immunoSEQ multiplex PCR; the TCRdb copy retains only in-frame clones and omits some. The table records about 61,000 clones, more than 85% of them present only once. The sequences come from CD4+ or CD8+ T cells sorted from blood, collected in a trial of the OX40 agonist ivuxolimab. The receptors were sampled from an adult with an advanced solid tumor such as melanoma, head and neck, liver or kidney cancer.

The V and J genes are TRBV30 and TRBJ2-1; TRBD1 aligns across 10 bases. This CDR3 comprises 14 residues. V lost 5 bases, J lost 6 bases, and 7 bases stayed unmatched. The germline CDR1 and CDR2 sequences are GTSNPN and SVGIG (reference sequence). CDR3 in DNA: TGTGCCTGGGAGACAGGGGGCTCGGGCAATGAGCAGTTCTTC. It translates to CAWETGGSGNEQFF.

V gene TRBV7-9 combines with J gene TRBJ1-2; possible D gene TRBD1, 6 bases. V lost 6 bases to trimming and J lost 8 bases, with 16 bases between them. The CDR3 loop spans 13 amino acids. CDR1 and CDR2 from the germline V gene are SEHNR and FQNEAQ (reference sequence). CDR3 DNA: TGTGCCAGCAGTGATCAGGGGTTGCGGGGCTACACCTTC. Amino acid sequence: CASSDQGLRGYTF.

The CDR3 loop reads CASSVVEDRVYNEQFF. DNA for the CDR3: TGTGCCAGCAGCGTAGTCGAGGACAGAGTTTACAATGAGCAGTTCTTC. J is TRBJ2-1 and V is TRBV9; a weak D match, TRBD1 (6 bases). V lost 0 bases, J lost 4 bases, and 14 bases lay in between. Germline CDR1 SGDLS, CDR2 YYNGEE. This CDR3 region has 16 residues.

The chain couples TRBV7-8 to TRBJ1-2, with D possibly being TRBD1 (5 bases). CDR1 is SGHVS, CDR2 FQNEAQ, per germline. This CDR3 region has 12 residues. V lost 3 bases to trimming and J lost 8 bases, with 10 bases between them. Written as DNA, the CDR3 is TGTGCCAGCAGCTTGGGAGGGGTCGGCTACACCTTC. Its protein is CASSLGGVGYTF.

The gene calls are TRBV18 and TRBJ2-7, with D maybe TRBD1 (5 bases). This CDR3 contains 12 residues. Trimming pared 3 bases from V and 4 bases from J, leaving 7 bases between. Germline loops: CDR1 KGHSH, CDR2 LQKENI. CDR3 residues: CASSPGQYEQYF. For the CDR3, the DNA is TGTGCCAGCTCACCTGGACAATACGAGCAGTACTTC.

This sequence joins TRBV18 and TRBJ2-7; 11 bases are a match to TRBD1. This CDR3 spans 15 amino acids. Germline CDR1 KGHSH, CDR2 LQKENI. V dropped 6 bases and J dropped 4; count of bases not matched to a gene: 8. This CDR3 reads CASSGSGTGGYEQYF. CDR3 DNA: TGTGCCAGCTCGGGGTCCGGGACAGGGGGATACGAGCAGTACTTC.

The rearrangement links TRBV11-2 to TRBJ1-3; no firm D call. This CDR3 has 12 amino acids. Trimming removed 5 bases at V and 0 bases at J, with 2 bases between. From germline, CDR1 is SGHAT and CDR2 FQNNGV. DNA of the CDR3: TGTGCCAGCAGCATCTCTGGAAACACCATATATTTT. Translated, it gives CASSISGNTIYF.

This clone was counted a single time. The chain recombines TRBV19 with TRBJ2-7; TRBD2 is a possible D gene (6 bases). Deletions cut 4 bases from V and 3 bases from J, with 10 bases between. This CDR3 comprises 13 residues. Germline V CDR1 and CDR2: LNHDA, SQIVND (reference sequence). The CDR3 reads CASSTGRGYEQYF. CDR3 coding DNA: TGTGCCAGTAGTACCGGGCGGGGCTACGAGCAGTACTTC.

This clone has just one count. The rearrangement links TRBV5-6 to TRBJ2-7, with D possibly being TRBD1 (6 bases). CDR1 is SGHDT, CDR2 YYEEEE, per germline. The V end lost 3 bases, the J end lost 0 bases, and 16 bases lay between the germline ends. This CDR3 spans 16 amino acids. The CDR3 bases are TGTGCCAGCAGCTCCCAGGGGTTTCTGAGCTCCTACGAGCAGTACTTC. Its protein product is CASSSQGFLSSYEQYF.

CDR3 bases: TGCGCCAGCAGCTTGGGGTCGCAGGGGTACAATGAGCAGTTCTTC. Translated: CASSLGSQGYNEQFF. The rearrangement joins TRBV5-1 to TRBJ2-1; TRBD1 is a possible D gene (6 bases). The CDR3 totals 15 residues. In germline, CDR1 is SGHRS, CDR2 YFSETQ. V gave up 0 bases and J gave up 4 bases, with 11 bases separating them.

The V gene is TRBV2, the J gene TRBJ2-2, with D hard to call. CDR1 and CDR2 (germline): SNHLY, FYNNEI. This CDR3 region has 12 residues. Trimming left V 1 base short and J 8 bases short, with 5 bases between. The chain's CDR3 is CASSEGPGELFF. The CDR3, as DNA: TGTGCCAGCAGTGAAGGCCCAGGGGAGCTGTTTTTT. The full variable domain, its missing parts supplied by reference TRBV2 and TRBJ2-2, is EPEVTQTPSHQVTQMGQEVILRCVPISNHLYFYWYRQILGQKVEFLVSFYNNEISEKSEIFDDQFSVERPDGSNFTLKIRSTKLEDSAMYFCASSEGPGELFFGEGSRLTVL.

This CDR3 is CASIQEAISYGYTF. The CDR3 DNA sequence: TGTGCCAGCATTCAGGAAGCCATCTCCTATGGCTACACCTTC. The chain couples TRBV7-2 to TRBJ1-2, with no clear D. CDR1 is SGHTA and CDR2 is FQGNSA in the germline V gene. The CDR3 length is 14 residues. The V end lost 7 bases, the J end lost 4 bases, and 16 bases lay between the germline ends.

The chain is built from TRBV18 and TRBJ2-7, with D unresolved. Trimming removed 3 bases from V and 5 bases from J, with 8 bases in between. The CDR3 sequence is 12 residues long. Germline V gene data show CDR1 as KGHSH and CDR2 as LQKENI. CDR3 in amino acids: CASSPYRDEQYF. CDR3 DNA: TGTGCCAGCTCACCCTATCGGGACGAGCAGTACTTC.

In this sample, this clone turned up once. V usage is TRBV5-5 and J usage is TRBJ1-2; TRBD1 is a possible D gene (5 bases). The CDR3 has 14 amino acids. The V end was cut by 4 bases, the J end by 0 bases, with 10 bases between. From germline, CDR1 is SGHKS and CDR2 YYEKEE (reference sequence). CDR3 loop: CASSREGTNYGYTF. The CDR3 DNA follows: TGTGCCAGCAGCCGAGAGGGGACTAACTATGGCTACACCTTC.

The chain couples TRBV15 to TRBJ1-5; D unresolved. CDR3 length: 15 residues. V lost 0 bases to trimming and J lost 3 bases, with 9 bases between them. Germline V CDR1 and CDR2: LNHNV, YYDKDF (reference sequence). The CDR3 region is CATSRERYSNQPQHF. Here the CDR3 DNA reads TGTGCCACCAGCAGAGAACGGTACTCCAATCAGCCCCAGCATTTT.

The sample holds a few counts of this clone. The V and J genes are TRBV5-1 and TRBJ1-1; TRBD1 is a possible D gene (5 bases). The CDR3 totals 16 residues. Germline V CDR1 and CDR2: SGHRS, YFSETQ. The V and J ends lost 2 bases and 7 bases respectively, with 21 bases between them. The CDR3 protein is CASSFGSIPTRGEAFF. The CDR3 DNA follows: TGCGCCAGCAGCTTCGGTAGTATTCCAACAAGGGGTGAAGCTTTCTTT. Drawing the rest from reference TRBV5-1 and TRBJ1-1, the complete variable domain is KAGVTQTPRYLIKTRGQQVTLSCSPISGHRSVSWYQQTPGQGLQFLFEYFSETQRNKGNFPGRFSGRQFSNSRSEMNVSTLELGDSALYLCASSFGSIPTRGEAFFGQGTRLTVV.

The chain employs TRBV4-2 and TRBJ1-1, with D hard to call. The germline V and J ends were trimmed by 6 bases and 1 base, with 12 bases remaining between them. The CDR3 is made up of 14 amino acids. Looked up from germline, CDR1 is LGHNA and CDR2 is YNFKEQ. In nucleotides, the CDR3 is TGTGCCAGCAGTGGATCGAGGACGAACACTGAAGCTTTCTTT. Protein: CASSGSRTNTEAFF.

The chain joins TRBV2 to TRBJ1-6, with 7 positions matching TRBD1. Trimming took 10 bases from V and 10 from J; bases not matched to a gene: 10. There are 13 residues in the CDR3. Germline-derived CDR1 and CDR2 are SNHLY and FYNNEI. Here the CDR3 reads CAKGGGGESPLHF. The DNA of the CDR3 is TGTGCCAAAGGGGGCGGGGGGGAGTCACCCCTCCACTTT.